Listed below are T cell receptor beta chains from one sample, sequenced in a study of identical twins. Via MiXCR, TCRdb re-called the 5' RACE reads, giving one row per CDR3 protein. The table includes a few hundred thousand distinct CDR3 sequences, around a tenth detected once. The same data also went into a second study, on yellow fever vaccine responses in identical twins.

Sequences were obtained from PBMCs. The receptor source for this set is a woman under 30 in good health. The CDR3 runs from the conserved cysteine through the conserved F or W. D genes are given only for firm matches. Clone size, where shown, is once, few, many, or a class for clones that have expanded.

>TRBJ2-5|.|TRBV24-1|TRBD2|16
CATSDFGLAGQETQYF
TGTGCCACCAGTGATTTTGGCCTAGCGGGGCAAGAGACCCAGTACTTC
>TRBJ2-5|few|TRBV7-9|.|14
CASSLADGGRDQYF
TGTGCCAGCAGCTTAGCGGATGGGGGGCGCGACCAGTACTTC
>TRBJ2-1|few|TRBV11-2|TRBD2|20
CASSPAGPGGVGSGRGEQFF
TGTGCCAGCAGCCCGGCGGGCCCTGGTGGGGTTGGTAGCGGGAGGGGAGAGCAGTTCTTC
>TRBJ2-5|few|TRBV29-1|.|13
CSVEGWDQETQYF
TGCAGCGTTGAAGGCTGGGATCAAGAGACCCAGTACTTC
>TRBJ2-3|.|TRBV28|TRBD2|16
CASSLVSSGYTDTQYF
TGTGCCAGCAGTTTAGTGTCTAGCGGGTACACAGATACGCAGTATTTT
>TRBJ2-3|many|TRBV5-1|.|14
CASSLKHSTDTQYF
TGCGCCAGCAGCTTGAAGCACAGCACAGATACGCAGTATTTT
>TRBJ2-2|.|TRBV7-2|.|14
CASSLIGDTGELFF
TGTGCCAGCAGTTTAATTGGGGACACCGGGGAGCTGTTTTTT
>TRBJ2-1|.|TRBV20-1|.|11
CSALSGPEQFF
TGCAGTGCTCTCTCCGGACCCGAGCAGTTCTTC
>TRBJ2-1|.|TRBV20-1|TRBD2|15
CSARVPSGRSNEQFF
TGCAGTGCTAGAGTTCCTAGCGGGAGGTCCAATGAGCAGTTCTTC
>TRBJ2-1|.|TRBV7-9|.|16
CASSSTGSGSYNEQFF
TGTGCCAGCAGCTCCACAGGGAGTGGGTCCTACAATGAGCAGTTCTTC
>TRBJ2-5|.|TRBV12-3/TRBV12-4|TRBD1|15
CASSWGTGAQETQYF
TGTGCCAGCAGTTGGGGGACAGGAGCCCAAGAGACCCAGTACTTC
>TRBJ2-6|.|TRBV19|TRBD1|18
CASSPWTGGPGGANVLTF
TGTGCCAGTAGTCCCTGGACAGGTGGGCCCGGCGGGGCCAACGTCCTGACTTTC
>TRBJ2-2|few|TRBV6-2/TRBV6-3|.|16
CASSYWGGSSTGELFF
TGTGCCAGCAGTTACTGGGGTGGCAGCAGCACCGGGGAGCTGTTTTTT
>TRBJ1-1|.|TRBV20-1|TRBD1|15
CSATGQGGPGTEAFF
TGCAGTGCTACCGGACAGGGGGGCCCGGGTACTGAAGCTTTCTTT
>TRBJ2-6|.|TRBV6-4|TRBD1|16
CASSDGDSPGANVLTF
TGTGCCAGCAGTGACGGGGACAGCCCCGGGGCCAACGTCCTGACTTTC
>TRBJ2-3|few|TRBV7-6|.|18
CASSAPPTGDDVADTQYF
TGTGCCAGCAGCGCCCCCCCCACTGGGGATGATGTCGCAGATACGCAGTATTTT
>TRBJ1-6|few|TRBV14|.|14
CASSQVAGRSPLHF
TGTGCCAGCAGCCAAGTGGCAGGGAGATCACCCCTCCACTTT
>TRBJ2-7|few|TRBV7-2|.|14
CASSLVQASYEQYF
TGTGCCAGCAGCTTAGTACAGGCCTCCTACGAGCAGTACTTC
>TRBJ1-2|few|TRBV28|.|15
CASSFGQPHNYGYTF
TGTGCCAGCAGTTTCGGGCAACCACATAACTATGGCTACACCTTC
>TRBJ2-1|many|TRBV5-1|TRBD1|14
CASRGQGGHNEQFF
TGCGCCAGCAGAGGACAGGGGGGTCACAATGAGCAGTTCTTC
>TRBJ2-2|.|TRBV29-1|.|14
CSHDRTVNTGELFF
TGCAGCCACGATCGGACGGTGAACACCGGGGAGCTGTTTTTT
>TRBJ2-1|.|TRBV20-1|TRBD2|14
CSARVAGGPPEQFF
TGCAGTGCTAGAGTAGCGGGAGGGCCCCCTGAGCAGTTCTTC
>TRBJ2-1|many|TRBV4-3|.|14
CASSQLRGIAEQFF
TGCGCCAGCAGCCAACTGAGGGGTATCGCTGAGCAGTTCTTC
>TRBJ2-2|.|TRBV2|.|18
CASSEYLQGGTGELFFFF
.
>TRBJ1-1|.|TRBV5-1|.|15
CASSPRVLMNTEAFF
TGCGCCAGCAGCCCCAGGGTTCTGATGAACACTGAAGCTTTCTTT
>TRBJ1-1|few|TRBV29-1|TRBD1|16
CSYANRQGHPNTEAFF
TGCAGCTACGCAAATCGACAGGGGCATCCTAACACTGAAGCTTTCTTT
>TRBJ2-1|.|TRBV25-1|TRBD1|11
CASDRGNEQFF
TGTGCCAGCGACAGGGGAAATGAGCAGTTCTTC
>TRBJ2-2|many|TRBV4-3|.|14
CASSPDPNTGELFF
TGCGCCAGCAGCCCAGATCCCAACACCGGGGAGCTGTTTTTT
>TRBJ2-5|.|TRBV20-1|.|13
CSASSLKGWTQYF
TGCAGTGCTAGTTCCCTCAAGGGTTGGACCCAGTACTTC
>TRBJ2-7|few|TRBV5-5|TRBD2|16
CASSTRASGGKYEQYF
TGTGCCAGCAGCACGCGGGCTAGCGGGGGGAAGTACGAGCAGTACTTC
>TRBJ2-7|.|TRBV27|TRBD2|14
CASKKAGGQGEQYF
TGTGCCAGCAAAAAAGCGGGAGGGCAGGGCGAGCAGTACTTC
>TRBJ2-3|many|TRBV5-1|.|13
CASSWGAGDTQYF
TGCGCCAGCAGCTGGGGGGCCGGAGATACGCAGTATTTT
>TRBJ1-1|few|TRBV28|.|12
CASTTVGHEAFF
TGTGCCAGCACTACCGTCGGGCATGAAGCTTTCTTT
>TRBJ2-5|few|TRBV10-3|TRBD2|22
CAISELRTGGTSGSRWQETQYF
TGTGCCATCAGTGAACTAAGGACAGGTGGGACTAGCGGGAGTAGGTGGCAAGAGACCCAGTACTTC
>TRBJ2-7|few|TRBV20-1|.|13
CSALGAGNYEQYF
TGCAGTGCCCTCGGGGCAGGGAACTACGAGCAGTACTTC
>TRBJ2-7|many|TRBV10-3|.|15
CAISPDLREAHEQYF
TGTGCCATCAGCCCCGACCTCAGGGAAGCCCACGAGCAGTACTTC
>TRBJ1-1|.|TRBV5-1|.|14
CASSLQGLGTEAFF
TGCGCCAGCAGCTTGCAGGGGCTGGGCACTGAAGCTTTCTTT
>TRBJ2-1|.|TRBV7-6|TRBD1|18
CASSRGDRGRFHNGEQFF
TGTGCCAGCAGCCGGGGGGACAGGGGGAGGTTTCACAATGGTGAGCAGTTCTTC
>TRBJ2-5|.|TRBV7-2|.|15
CASSLKAFNQETQYF
TGTGCCAGCAGCTTAAAAGCCTTCAATCAAGAGACCCAGTACTTC
>TRBJ2-7|.|TRBV13|.|15
CASSTRKLSSYEQYF
TGTGCCAGCAGCACCCGAAAACTGAGCTCCTACGAGCAGTACTTC
>TRBJ2-7|.|TRBV9|TRBD2|15
CASSGLAGGVYEQYF
TGTGCCAGCAGCGGACTAGCGGGGGGAGTCTACGAGCAGTACTTC
>TRBJ2-7|many|TRBV20-1|.|15
CSAFPGTTSHYEQYF
TGCAGTGCTTTCCCGGGGACAACGTCCCATTACGAGCAGTACTTC
>TRBJ2-7|few|TRBV7-2|TRBD2|15
CASSLSGGGPYEQYF
TGTGCCAGCAGCCTAAGCGGGGGGGGACCCTACGAGCAGTACTTC